Here is one T cell receptor beta chain with its context. Its antigen is unknown. This entry comes from a study of cytomegalovirus exposure and HLA in healthy donors. Study-wide results and limits: An analysis that was carried out later associated some 17,000 TCR beta sequences with HLA alleles at 0.05 false discovery rate.

PCR primers comprised 60 Vbeta and 13 Jbeta primers. The data were produced by immunoSEQ multiplex PCR, yet TCRdb's version contains in-frame clones alone and is incomplete. The profile covers approximately 290,000 clones, with over 70% appearing a single time and about 0.3% taken by the ten largest. The germline V and J ends were trimmed by 0 bases and 6 bases, with 14 bases remaining between them. Germline V CDR1 and CDR2: LGHNA, YNFKEQ. This CDR3 region has 15 residues. Material for sequencing was PBMCs. The TCR sequence derives from a girl between 2 and 10 years old in good health and CMV-seronegative. The V gene is TRBV4-2, the J gene TRBJ1-1; the D gene is possibly TRBD1 (6 bases). CDR3 residues: CASSQEGQPRSEAFF. CDR3 bases: TGTGCCAGCAGCCAAGAAGGACAGCCTAGGTCTGAAGCTTTCTTT.